These 13 T cell receptor beta chains originate from one sample sequenced in a study of spatial heterogeneity in lung cancer. Using its own MiXCR run on the 5' RACE reads, TCRdb lists one record per CDR3 protein. The sample has about 35,000 distinct CDR3 sequences, around 3.3% seen once. Time point indicated: sample taken at primary tumor resection. Material: normal lung tissue next to the tumor, obtained at surgery. These receptors all come from a male donor with early-stage non-small cell lung cancer.

This clonotype was counted at least ten times. V and J are TRBV6-5 and TRBJ1-1, with a possible D match to TRBD1 (6 bases). The CDR3 covers 12 residues. V shed 5 bases and J shed 5 bases, with 9 bases lying between them. From germline, CDR1 is MNHEY and CDR2 SVGAGI. CDR3 sequence: CASSTGYTEAFF. CDR3 bases: TGTGCCAGCAGTACAGGGTATACTGAAGCTTTCTTT.

This clonotype was detected ten times or more. This chain connects TRBV28 to TRBJ2-7, with unresolved D. V was shortened by 10 bases and J by 1 base, with 11 bases between the two germline ends. CDR1 MDHEN and CDR2 SYDVKM come from the germline V gene. This CDR3 comprises 12 residues. As DNA, the CDR3 is TGTGCCATCAACTCCCAATCCTACGAGCAGTACTTC. This gives the protein CAINSQSYEQYF.

This clonotype was counted ten times or more. The chain combines TRBV28 with TRBJ2-7; 7 positions match TRBD1. Trimming at V came to 7 bases and at J to 1 base, leaving 4 bases not matched to a gene. The CDR3 consists of 13 residues. Germline V gene data show CDR1 as MDHEN and CDR2 as SYDVKM. The CDR3 region is CASTGQNSYEQYF. The DNA for the CDR3 is TGTGCCAGCACGGGACAGAATTCCTACGAGCAGTACTTC.

This clonotype was observed at least ten times. The V and J genes are TRBV3-1 and TRBJ1-2, with 7 bases aligning to TRBD1. The CDR3 runs 15 residues. V shed 5 bases and J 2 bases; nucleotides not matched to a gene: 8. Germline values: CDR1 LGHDT, CDR2 YNNKEL (reference sequence). This chain's CDR3 is CASSTGDTINYGYTF. The DNA of the CDR3 is TGTGCCAGCAGCACAGGGGACACCATCAACTATGGCTACACCTTC.

This clonotype was found many times. The CDR3 nucleotides are TGCAGCGTTGTTGGGACAAGTGGAGACACTGAAGCTTTCTTT. Translation gives CSVVGTSGDTEAFF. The gene calls are TRBV29-1 and TRBJ1-1; D may be TRBD1 (6 bases). Germline-derived CDR1 and CDR2 are SQVTM and ANQGSEA. V was clipped by 4 bases and J by 3 bases, with 15 bases between them. The CDR3 is 14 residues long.

This clonotype appeared many times. This chain links TRBV5-4 with TRBJ2-3; D tentatively reads TRBD1 or TRBD2 (5 bases each). The CDR3 has 16 amino acids. The ends were cut back, 7 bases at V and 2 bases at J, with 20 bases in the middle. Germline V gene data show CDR1 as SGHNT and CDR2 as YYREEE (reference sequence). The chain's CDR3 is CASAPGAHVPTDTQYF. In DNA form, the CDR3 reads TGTGCCAGCGCTCCCGGGGCCCACGTACCCACAGATACGCAGTATTTT.

This clonotype was counted ten times or more. The chain recombines TRBV9 with TRBJ2-2; a possible D gene is TRBD2 (5 bases). Trimming pared 4 bases from V and 9 bases from J, leaving 19 bases between. The CDR3 consists of 15 residues. In germline, CDR1 is SGDLS, CDR2 YYNGEE. DNA of the CDR3: TGTGCCAGCAGCAACGGGATTGATGATCGATGGGAGCTGTTTTTT. Amino acids: CASSNGIDDRWELFF. Full variable domain (remainder filled in from reference TRBV9 and TRBJ2-2): DSGVTQTPKHLITATGQRVTLRCSPRSGDLSVYWYQQSLDQGLQFLIQYYNGEERAKGNILERFSAQQFPDLHSELNLSSLELGDSALYFCASSNGIDDRWELFFGEGSRLTVL.

This clonotype was observed many times. This rearrangement joins TRBV6-1 to TRBJ1-1; D unresolved. Germline CDR1 MNHNS, CDR2 SASEGT. This CDR3 has 14 residues. V was clipped by 4 bases and J by 7 bases, with 16 bases between them. The CDR3 sequence is CASSAYLGGGEAFF. The CDR3 region has the DNA TGTGCCAGCAGTGCATATCTGGGCGGTGGTGAAGCTTTCTTT.

In its sample, this clonotype was seen many times. This chain joins TRBV7-2 and TRBJ2-1; D ambiguous. CDR3 length: 15 amino acids. Between the trimmed V and J ends, which lost 1 base and 2 bases, there was a span of 9 bases. Per the germline V gene, CDR1 is SGHTA and CDR2 is FQGNSA. In DNA, the CDR3 is TGTGCCAGCAGCTTAGTGGCGCTCGCCTACAATGAGCAGTTCTTC. Translated, it gives CASSLVALAYNEQFF.

This clonotype was recorded many times. This rearrangement joins TRBV6-1 to TRBJ1-1; no clear D gene. V gave up 7 bases and J gave up 1 base, with 7 bases separating them. This CDR3 has 12 residues. Germline CDR1 is MNHNS and CDR2 is SASEGT. The CDR3 protein is CASNWGNTEAFF. For the CDR3, the DNA is TGTGCCAGCAACTGGGGGAACACTGAAGCTTTCTTT.

This clonotype was recorded many times. This chain joins TRBV3-1 and TRBJ2-3; D remains ambiguous. Trimming took off 0 bases at V and 4 bases at J, with 2 bases between the two ends. The length of the CDR3 is 12 residues. CDR1 is LGHDT and CDR2 is YNNKEL in the germline V gene (reference sequence). The CDR3 DNA sequence: TGTGCCAGCAGCCAAGAGCCAGATACGCAGTATTTT. Its translation: CASSQEPDTQYF.

Many counts were recorded for this clonotype. This rearrangement joins TRBV24-1 to TRBJ2-5; 9 nucleotides align to TRBD2. This CDR3 has 16 residues. V gave up 5 bases and J gave up 4 bases; unmatched junction bases: 10. Germline lookup yields CDR1 KGHDR and CDR2 SFDVKD. The CDR3 sequence: CATSAAGGRVGETQYF. The CDR3 DNA reads TGTGCCACCAGTGCTGCGGGAGGGCGGGTAGGAGAGACCCAGTACTTC.

This clonotype was seen only a few times. The chain couples TRBV20-1 to TRBJ2-3, with TRBD2 matching over 7 bases. Trimming at V came to 5 bases and at J to 9 bases, leaving 14 bases not matched to a gene. The germline gives CDR1 DFQATT, CDR2 SNEGSKA (reference sequence). This CDR3 region has 14 residues. The CDR3 region has the DNA TGCAGTGCTTCACCTGGCGGGAGTATCGACACGCAGTATTTT. Its protein is CSASPGGSIDTQYF.